This TCR beta chain came from a study of shared clonotypes between healthy human individuals. CDR3 length: 15 residues. The germline V gene has CDR1 MNHNY and CDR2 SVGAGI (reference sequence). Deletions cut 6 bases from V and 7 bases from J, with 18 bases between. Profiled with immunoSEQ multiplex PCR; TCRdb holds only in-frame clones, not every one. The repertoire holds about 380,000 clones, with 95% to 97% as singletons. The sequencing input was memory CD8+ T cells sorted from blood. The subset is: CD45RO+ cells pooled with CCR7-negative TemRA cells. This sequence originates from a man aged 25-45 years in good health. This sequence joins TRBV6-6 and TRBJ1-4, with D unresolved. CDR3 in amino acids: CASRSSTAAGEKLFF. In nucleotides, the CDR3 is TGTGCCAGCAGATCCTCTACCGCCGCGGGTGAAAAACTGTTTTTT.